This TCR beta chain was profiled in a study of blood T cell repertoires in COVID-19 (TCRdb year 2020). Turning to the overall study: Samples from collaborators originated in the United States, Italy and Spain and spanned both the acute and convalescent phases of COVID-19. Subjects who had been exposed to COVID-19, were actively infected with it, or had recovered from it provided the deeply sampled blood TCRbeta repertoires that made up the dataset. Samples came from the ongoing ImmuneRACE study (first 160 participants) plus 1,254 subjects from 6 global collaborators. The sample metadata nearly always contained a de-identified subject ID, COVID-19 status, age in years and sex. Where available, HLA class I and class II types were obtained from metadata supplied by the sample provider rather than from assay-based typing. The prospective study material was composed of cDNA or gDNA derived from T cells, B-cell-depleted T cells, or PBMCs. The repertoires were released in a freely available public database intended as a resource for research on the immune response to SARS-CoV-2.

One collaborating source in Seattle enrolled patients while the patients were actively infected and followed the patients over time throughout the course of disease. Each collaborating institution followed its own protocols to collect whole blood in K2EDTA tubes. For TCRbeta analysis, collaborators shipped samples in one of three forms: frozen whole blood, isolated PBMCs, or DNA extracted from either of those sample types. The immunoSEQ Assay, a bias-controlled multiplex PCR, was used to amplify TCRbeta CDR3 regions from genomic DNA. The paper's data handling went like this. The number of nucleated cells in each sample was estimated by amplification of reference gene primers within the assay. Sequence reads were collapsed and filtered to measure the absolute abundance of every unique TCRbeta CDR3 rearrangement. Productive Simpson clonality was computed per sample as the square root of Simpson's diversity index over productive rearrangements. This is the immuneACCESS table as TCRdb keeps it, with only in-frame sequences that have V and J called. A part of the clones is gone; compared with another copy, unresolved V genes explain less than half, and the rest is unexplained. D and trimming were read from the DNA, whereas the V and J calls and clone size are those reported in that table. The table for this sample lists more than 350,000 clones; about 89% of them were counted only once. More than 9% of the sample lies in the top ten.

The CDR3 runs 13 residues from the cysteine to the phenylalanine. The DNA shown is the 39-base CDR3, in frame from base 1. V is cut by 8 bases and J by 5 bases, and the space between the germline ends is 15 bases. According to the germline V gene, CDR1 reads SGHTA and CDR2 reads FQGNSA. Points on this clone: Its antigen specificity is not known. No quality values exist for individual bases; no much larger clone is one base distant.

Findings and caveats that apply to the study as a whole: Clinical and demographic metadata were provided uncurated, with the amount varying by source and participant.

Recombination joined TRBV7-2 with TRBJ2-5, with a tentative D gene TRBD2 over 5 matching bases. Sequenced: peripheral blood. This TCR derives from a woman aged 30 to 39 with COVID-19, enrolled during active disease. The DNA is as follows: TGTGCCAGCTCCCGTAGCGCGCCGGAGACCCAGTACTTC. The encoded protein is CASSRSAPETQYF.